This TCR beta chain emerged from a study of blood T cells in healthy people across ages. V lost 6 bases, J lost 9 bases, and 12 bases lay in between. Germline V gene lookup returns CDR1 SEHNR and CDR2 FQNEAQ (reference sequence). The CDR3 consists of 12 residues. With a J-beta primer mix and a sample-barcoded 5' primer, a second PCR ran roughly 6 to 11 cycles. Each cDNA molecule, via a template-switch adaptor with 12 random nucleotides, was tagged. TCRdb fed the 5' RACE reads into MiXCR, producing one record per CDR3 protein. Of approximately 790,000 distinct CDR3 sequences in the sample, roughly 60% are singletons; the top ten hold roughly a quarter.

This sequence was found in a man aged 25-45 years in good health. The sample was blood. V gene TRBV7-9 combines with J gene TRBJ1-5; D is unclear. The CDR3 spells CASSSDKGPQHF. The CDR3 coding sequence is TGTGCCAGCAGTTCAGACAAGGGGCCCCAGCATTTT.